These 20 T cell receptor beta chains were sequenced from one sample in a study of HIV-infected children after antiretroviral therapy interruption. The TCR library was built from RNA with a 3' RACE protocol and unique molecular identifiers. Each CDR3 protein gets one entry after TCRdb re-called the 3' RACE reads with MiXCR. The sample comprises some 38,000 distinct CDR3 sequences, over 6.5% of which are singletons, and roughly 0.87% rests with the top ten. The treatment denotes: PENTA 11 planned treatment interruption arm or continuous ART arm. The sequencing used CD45RA+ CD4+ T cells from PBMCs, pooled from several time points, collected from a donor given antiretroviral therapy, either interrupted or continuous. Subset here: naive CD4+ CD45RA+ CD45RO- T cells. Receptors originate from a pool of human donors with HIV.

This clonotype appeared a few times. The rearrangement uses TRBV20-1 and TRBJ2-5; 8 nucleotides agree with TRBD2. V trimming: 3 bases; J trimming: 7 bases; junction bases outside the gene matches: 28. This CDR3 spans 20 amino acids. The germline CDR1 and CDR2 sequences are DFQATT and SNEGSKA (reference sequence). The CDR3 sequence is CSASASHAAGVGLGGGTQYF. CDR3 nucleotides: TGCAGTGCTAGTGCTTCCCACGCGGCGGGCGTGGGACTCGGGGGGGGGACCCAGTACTTC.

This clonotype was seen many times. J is TRBJ2-4 and V is TRBV30, with D possibly TRBD2 on 5 matching bases. V was shortened by 0 bases and J by 8 bases, with 14 bases between the two germline ends. The CDR3 runs 14 residues. Germline values: CDR1 GTSNPN, CDR2 SVGIG (reference sequence). The CDR3 reads CAWSVMGNGDIQYF. CDR3 coding DNA: TGTGCCTGGAGTGTGATGGGAAACGGGGACATTCAGTACTTC.

This CDR3 is CASRRIRNVDTQYF. As DNA, the CDR3 is TGTGCCAGCAGACGTATTCGGAACGTGGATACGCAGTATTTT. This rearrangement joins TRBV6-5 to TRBJ2-3; D gene ambiguous. The V and J ends lost 6 bases and 6 bases respectively, with 16 bases between them. There are 14 residues in the CDR3. Germline V lookup: CDR1 MNHEY, CDR2 SVGAGI.

This sequence joins TRBV9 and TRBJ2-7; maybe TRBD2 (6 bases). The CDR3 loop spans 14 amino acids. Per germline, CDR1 SGDLS and CDR2 YYNGEE. The V gene lost 4 bases and the J gene lost 2 bases, with 13 bases spanning the gap. CDR3 coding DNA: TGTGCCAGCAGCCTTGACCCGGGGGCCTACGAGCAGTACTTC. This encodes CASSLDPGAYEQYF.

This clonotype was recorded many times. The V call is TRBV25-1, the J call TRBJ2-5, with 9 bases aligning to TRBD1. V trimming: 7 bases; J trimming: 1 base; junction bases outside the gene matches: 7. The germline V gene has CDR1 MGHDK and CDR2 SYGVNS. The CDR3 is 15 residues long. In nucleotides, the CDR3 is TGTGCCAGCATCCAGGACAGGGGAAGCCAAGAGACCCAGTACTTC. It translates to CASIQDRGSQETQYF.

This clonotype was observed many times. The genes are TRBV6-6 and TRBJ1-2; D gene unclear. This CDR3 is built from 13 residues. The germline gives CDR1 MNHNY, CDR2 SVGAGI (reference sequence). The V gene lost 6 bases and the J gene lost 3 bases, with 11 bases spanning the gap. In nucleotides, the CDR3 is TGTGCCAGCAGCCAAGACGTAGACTATGGCTACACCTTC. The encoded protein is CASSQDVDYGYTF.

This clonotype was found many times. This sequence joins TRBV12-3 or TRBV12-4 and TRBJ2-5; TRBD2 is a possible D gene (5 bases). The CDR3 runs to 15 residues. V lost 0 bases, J lost 4 bases, and 12 bases lay in between. The CDR3 DNA reads as TGTGCCAGCAGTTTAGCGGAACTAGTCTTAGAGACCCAGTACTTC. It is translated as CASSLAELVLETQYF.

In this sample, this clonotype turned up many times. The chain has TRBV20-1 and TRBJ1-5; perhaps TRBD1 as D (5 bases). Trimming stripped 3 bases from V and 3 bases from J, with 9 bases between. Germline CDR1 is DFQATT and CDR2 is SNEGSKA (reference sequence). This CDR3 is 13 amino acids long. This chain's CDR3 is CSASMGTNQPQHF. The CDR3 DNA sequence: TGCAGTGCTAGTATGGGGACCAATCAGCCCCAGCATTTT.

Ten or more counts support this clonotype. This chain uses TRBV2 with TRBJ1-5, with TRBD1 matching over 9 bases. Germline assignment: CDR1 SNHLY and CDR2 FYNNEI. V lost 8 bases and J lost 4; bases outside the gene matches: 3. CDR3 length equals 13 residues. The chain's CDR3 is CASRDRENQPQHF. The CDR3 DNA reads TGTGCCAGCCGGGACAGGGAGAATCAGCCCCAGCATTTT.

The rearrangement uses TRBV4-1 and TRBJ2-6; D gene uncertain. CDR3 size: 15 residues. The V and J ends lost 3 bases and 0 bases respectively, with 6 bases between them. Germline-derived CDR1 and CDR2 are MGHRA and YSYEKL. The CDR3 DNA reads TGCGCCAGCAGCCACCGGAGCTCTGGGGCCAACGTCCTGACTTTC. This sequence encodes CASSHRSSGANVLTF.

The genes are TRBV5-1 and TRBJ2-7; 7 bases are shared with TRBD1. Trimming removed 4 bases from V and 3 bases from J; junction bases left unmatched: 4. The CDR3 loop spans 13 amino acids. The germline CDR1 and CDR2 sequences are SGHRS and YFSETQ. The CDR3 DNA follows: TGCGCCAGCAGCGCACGGGACAGCTACGAGCAGTACTTC. Its protein is CASSARDSYEQYF.

At least ten counts were recorded for this clonotype. This chain joins TRBV2 and TRBJ2-5; the D is unclear. Trimming stripped 2 bases from V and 5 bases from J, with 3 bases between. Germline V gene lookup returns CDR1 SNHLY and CDR2 FYNNEI. There are 11 residues in the CDR3. CDR3 DNA sequence: TGTGCCAGCAGTGAACAGGAGACCCAGTACTTC. Its translation is CASSEQETQYF.

In its sample, this clonotype was seen a few times. J is TRBJ2-7 and V is TRBV5-5; 9 positions match TRBD1. This CDR3 has 12 residues. V was pared by 5 bases and J by 5 bases, with 2 bases of the junction left unmatched. The germline V gene has CDR1 SGHKS and CDR2 YYEKEE (reference sequence). The CDR3 nucleotides read TGTGCCAGCAGACGGACAGGGGACGAGCAGTACTTC. Encoded protein: CASRRTGDEQYF.

The chain uses TRBV7-8 and TRBJ2-1, with a possible D match to TRBD2 (6 bases). This CDR3 is 14 amino acids long. Per germline, CDR1 SGHVS and CDR2 FQNEAQ. The CDR3 here is CGARDRGNYAEQFF. The CDR3 bases are TGTGGTGCTAGGGATCGGGGGAACTATGCTGAGCAGTTCTTC.

The chain has TRBV27 and TRBJ2-6; unclear D gene. The V gene lost 2 bases and the J gene lost 4 bases, with 9 bases spanning the gap. CDR3 length equals 15 residues. The germline gives CDR1 MNHEY, CDR2 SMNVEV (reference sequence). This CDR3 reads CASSLSLLGANVLTF. The CDR3 nucleotides read TGTGCCAGCAGTTTAAGTCTCCTCGGGGCCAACGTCCTGACTTTC. The entire variable domain, with the rest obtained from reference TRBV27 and TRBJ2-6, is as follows: EAQVTQNPRYLITVTGKKLTVTCSQNMNHEYMSWYRQDPGLGLRQIYYSMNVEVTDKGDVPEGYKVSRKEKRNFPLILESPSPNQTSLYFCASSLSLLGANVLTFGAGSRLTVL.

This clonotype occurred a few times. The chain recombines TRBV29-1 with TRBJ2-7, with 9 bases aligning to TRBD1. Germline V gene sequence: CDR1 SQVTM, CDR2 ANQGSEA. This CDR3 has 14 amino acids. The V segment lost 0 bases and the J segment 7 bases; nucleotides outside the gene matches: 7. The CDR3 loop is CSVEDPGTGWEQYF. The CDR3 DNA reads as TGCAGCGTTGAAGATCCAGGGACAGGGTGGGAGCAGTACTTC.

In its sample, this clonotype was seen many times. The chain carries TRBV24-1 and TRBJ1-1; TRBD1 aligns across 9 bases. V lost 7 bases, J lost 3 bases, and 2 bases stayed unmatched. CDR1 is KGHDR, CDR2 SFDVKD, per germline. The CDR3 spans 13 residues. The CDR3 spells CATRGQGYTEAFF. The CDR3 region has the DNA TGTGCCACCAGGGGACAGGGTTACACTGAAGCTTTCTTT.

This clonotype has a count of ten or more. This chain uses TRBV19 with TRBJ1-2, with TRBD1 matching 7 bases. The CDR3 covers 15 residues. Unmatched junction bases numbered 11, after V lost 10 bases and J lost 0 bases. The germline CDR1 and CDR2 sequences are LNHDA and SQIVND (reference sequence). Written as DNA, the CDR3 is TGTGCCACCTTTACAGGGGAATCAACTAACTATGGCTACACCTTC. Translated: CATFTGESTNYGYTF.

This clonotype occurred a few times. J is TRBJ2-5 and V is TRBV7-2, with D tentatively TRBD2 (5 bases). The germline V gene encodes CDR1 SGHTA and CDR2 FQGNSA. Trimming removed 5 bases from V and 5 bases from J, with 15 bases in between. The CDR3 runs 14 residues. For the CDR3, the DNA is TGTGCCAGCAGCGCGAGCGGAAGTGGGGAGACCCAGTACTTC. This codes for CASSASGSGETQYF.

In its sample, this clonotype was seen many times. The gene calls are TRBV18 and TRBJ2-3, with 7 nucleotides matching TRBD2. Germline trimming cut 6 bases from V and 5 bases from J; bases unmatched to any gene: 17. The CDR3 is 17 amino acids. CDR1 and CDR2 from the germline V gene are KGHSH and LQKENI. As DNA, the CDR3 is TGTGCCAGCTCTCCCCCGATGGGCGGGAGTGCGGTAGATACGCAGTATTTT. This gives the protein CASSPPMGGSAVDTQYF.